The 5 T cell receptor beta chains below all came from one sample that was sequenced in a study of cytomegalovirus exposure and HLA in healthy donors. The PCR contained 60 Vbeta and 13 Jbeta primers. Generated by immunoSEQ multiplex PCR, the TCRdb table keeps only in-frame clones and is missing some. The sample lists about 75,000 clones, about 79% occurring once. Sequencing was carried out using PBMCs. These receptors all stem from a man between 65 and 85 years old in good health and CMV-seropositive.

The chain is built from TRBV7-2 and TRBJ2-1, with D possibly matching TRBD2 (7 bases). CDR3 length equals 16 residues. Germline CDR1 is SGHTA and CDR2 is FQGNSA. Trimming shortened V by 1 base and J by 0 bases, and 10 bases separated the two germline ends. The CDR3 nucleotides are TGTGCCAGCAGCTTAGATGGGGGGGCCTCCTACAATGAGCAGTTCTTC. This encodes CASSLDGGASYNEQFF.

The chain links TRBV2 to TRBJ2-7; 9 nucleotides align to TRBD1. From germline, CDR1 is SNHLY and CDR2 FYNNEI. V dropped 3 bases and J dropped 6; count of bases not matched to a gene: 15. The CDR3 runs to 17 residues. CDR3 region: CASSDPPGTGTSLEQYF. The CDR3 nucleotides are TGTGCCAGCAGTGACCCACCCGGGACAGGGACCTCCCTCGAGCAGTACTTC.

The V call is TRBV6-6, the J call TRBJ1-1, with no clear D. V lost 2 bases to trimming and J lost 8 bases, with 12 bases between them. Looked up from germline, CDR1 is MNHNY and CDR2 is SVGAGI (reference sequence). The CDR3 is 13 amino acids. CDR3: CASSYQGSHEAFF. The CDR3 DNA reads TGTGCCAGCAGTTACCAAGGGAGCCACGAAGCTTTCTTT.

The V call is TRBV10-3, the J call TRBJ2-3; D possibly corresponds to TRBD2 (5 bases). V shed 4 bases and J shed 0 bases, with 8 bases lying between them. CDR3 length: 14 residues. Germline V gene sequence: CDR1 ENHRY, CDR2 SYGVKD. The DNA of the CDR3 is TGTGCCATCAGTGTGGACTCTAGCACAGATACGCAGTATTTT. It encodes CAISVDSSTDTQYF.

The V gene is TRBV7-9, the J gene TRBJ2-5; 10 nucleotides align to TRBD1. This CDR3 is 13 amino acids long. Germline V gives CDR1 SEHNR, CDR2 FQNEAQ (reference sequence). V dropped 3 bases and J dropped 5; count of bases not matched to a gene: 0. The CDR3 is CASSLGQGETQYF. The CDR3 nucleotides read TGTGCCAGCAGCTTGGGACAGGGGGAGACCCAGTACTTC.